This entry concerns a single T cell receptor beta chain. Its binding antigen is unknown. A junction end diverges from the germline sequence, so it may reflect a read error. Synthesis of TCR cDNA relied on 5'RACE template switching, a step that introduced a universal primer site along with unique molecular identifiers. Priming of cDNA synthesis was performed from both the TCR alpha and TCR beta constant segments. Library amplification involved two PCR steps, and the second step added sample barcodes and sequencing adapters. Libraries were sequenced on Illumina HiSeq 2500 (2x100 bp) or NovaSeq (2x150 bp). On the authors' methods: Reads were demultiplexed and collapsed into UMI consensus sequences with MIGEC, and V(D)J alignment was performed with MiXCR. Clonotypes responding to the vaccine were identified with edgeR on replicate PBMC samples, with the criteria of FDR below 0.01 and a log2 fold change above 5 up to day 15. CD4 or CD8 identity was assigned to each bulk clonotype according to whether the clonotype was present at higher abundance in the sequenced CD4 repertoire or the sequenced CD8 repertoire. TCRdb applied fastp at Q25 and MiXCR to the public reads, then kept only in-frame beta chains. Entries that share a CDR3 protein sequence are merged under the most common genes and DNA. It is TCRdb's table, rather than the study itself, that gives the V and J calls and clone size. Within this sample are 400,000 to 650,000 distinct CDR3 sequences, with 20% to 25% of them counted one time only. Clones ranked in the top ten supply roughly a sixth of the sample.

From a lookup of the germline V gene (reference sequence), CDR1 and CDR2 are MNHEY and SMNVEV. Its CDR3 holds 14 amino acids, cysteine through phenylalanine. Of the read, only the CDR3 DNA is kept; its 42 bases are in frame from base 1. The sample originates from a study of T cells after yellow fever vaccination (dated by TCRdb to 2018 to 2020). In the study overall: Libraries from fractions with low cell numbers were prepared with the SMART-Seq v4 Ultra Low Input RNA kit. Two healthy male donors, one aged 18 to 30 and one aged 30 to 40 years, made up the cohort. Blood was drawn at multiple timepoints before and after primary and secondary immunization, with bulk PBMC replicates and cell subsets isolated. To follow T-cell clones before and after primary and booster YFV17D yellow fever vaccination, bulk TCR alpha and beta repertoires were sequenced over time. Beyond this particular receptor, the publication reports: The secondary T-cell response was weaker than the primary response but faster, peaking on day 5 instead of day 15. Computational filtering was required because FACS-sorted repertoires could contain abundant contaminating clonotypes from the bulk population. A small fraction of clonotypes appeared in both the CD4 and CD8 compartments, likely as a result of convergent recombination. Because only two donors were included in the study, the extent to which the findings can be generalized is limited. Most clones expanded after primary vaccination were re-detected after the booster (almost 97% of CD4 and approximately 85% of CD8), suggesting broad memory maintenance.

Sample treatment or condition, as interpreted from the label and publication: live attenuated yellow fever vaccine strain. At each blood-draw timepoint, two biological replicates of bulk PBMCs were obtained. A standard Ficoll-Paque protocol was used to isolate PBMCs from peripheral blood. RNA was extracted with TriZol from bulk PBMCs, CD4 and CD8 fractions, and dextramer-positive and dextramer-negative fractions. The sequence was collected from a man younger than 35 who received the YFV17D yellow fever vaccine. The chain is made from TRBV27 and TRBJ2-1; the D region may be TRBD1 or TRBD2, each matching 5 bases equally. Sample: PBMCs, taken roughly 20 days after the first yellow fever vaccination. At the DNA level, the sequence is TGTGCCAGCAGTCCGGGGCCTACCTACAATGAGCTGTTCTTC. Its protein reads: CASSPGPTYNELFF.